The T cell receptor beta chain under discussion was sequenced for a study of CD8 T cells in Susac syndrome. The V end was cut by 2 bases, the J end by 7 bases, with 19 bases between. This CDR3 has 15 residues. Germline CDR1 is SGHRS and CDR2 is YFSETQ. CD8+ and CD4+ T cells circulating in blood were sequenced for TCR beta. An input of 0.5 to 1 ug of RNA was subjected to reverse transcription using random hexamers. Via MiXCR, TCRdb re-called the immunoSEQ multiplex PCR reads, giving one row per CDR3 protein. The data contain about 120,000 distinct CDR3 sequences, roughly 94% of them singletons. The sample taken for sequencing was CD4+ T cells from PBMCs. The origin of this receptor is a human donor in good health. This sequence joins TRBV5-1 and TRBJ2-7; a weak D match, TRBD1 (7 bases). CDR3 in amino acids: CASSFQGVRRGEQYF. The CDR3 DNA sequence: TGCGCCAGCAGCTTCCAGGGGGTAAGGCGGGGAGAGCAGTACTTC.